This T cell receptor beta chain stems from a study of identifying expanded T cells in peripheral blood. Regarding the study as a whole: Roughly two-week clone count variance significantly increased as total template count grew. Differentially abundant clones: 0.95 to 1.5 between replicates, around 16 at roughly 15 days, 19 to 20 at four.

Germline values: CDR1 SGHRS, CDR2 YFSETQ. The ends lost 4 bases at V and 3 bases at J; junction bases unmatched: 8. CDR3 length: 17 residues. A note on this clone: The antigen is not known.

TCRdb's table, derived via immunoSEQ multiplex PCR, lists solely in-frame clones and lacks some. The table has about 130,000 clones, 86% seen once. The chain carries TRBV5-1 and TRBJ1-4; 11 nucleotides align to TRBD1. The material sequenced was blood. The receptor's source is a person between 18 and 75 years old in good health. CDR3 DNA sequence: TGCGCCAGCAGCCCGAGGGGACAGGGGGGATCTAATGAAAAACTGTTTTTT. This gives the protein CASSPRGQGGSNEKLFF.